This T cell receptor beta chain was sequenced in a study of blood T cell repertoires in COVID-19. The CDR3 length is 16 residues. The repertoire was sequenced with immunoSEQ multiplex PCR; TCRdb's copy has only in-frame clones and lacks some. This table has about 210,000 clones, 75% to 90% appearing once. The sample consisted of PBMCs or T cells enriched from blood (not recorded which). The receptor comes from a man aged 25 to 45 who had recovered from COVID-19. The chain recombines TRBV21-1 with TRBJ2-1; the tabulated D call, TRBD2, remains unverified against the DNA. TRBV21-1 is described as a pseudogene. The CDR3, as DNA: TGTGCCAGCAGCAAGACTAGCGGGAGGTCCCACAATGAGCAGTTCTTC. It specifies CASSKTSGRSHNEQFF.